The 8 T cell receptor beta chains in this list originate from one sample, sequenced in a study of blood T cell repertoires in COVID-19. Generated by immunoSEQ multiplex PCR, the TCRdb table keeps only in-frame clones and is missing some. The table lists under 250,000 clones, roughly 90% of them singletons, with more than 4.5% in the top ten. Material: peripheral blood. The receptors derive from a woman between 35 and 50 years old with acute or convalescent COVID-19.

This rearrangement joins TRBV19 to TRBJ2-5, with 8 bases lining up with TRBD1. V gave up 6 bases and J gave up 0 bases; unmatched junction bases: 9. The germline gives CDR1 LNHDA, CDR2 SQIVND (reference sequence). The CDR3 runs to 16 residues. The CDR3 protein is CASSRWTGTYQETQYF. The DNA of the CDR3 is TGTGCCAGTAGCCGGTGGACAGGGACGTACCAAGAGACCCAGTACTTC.

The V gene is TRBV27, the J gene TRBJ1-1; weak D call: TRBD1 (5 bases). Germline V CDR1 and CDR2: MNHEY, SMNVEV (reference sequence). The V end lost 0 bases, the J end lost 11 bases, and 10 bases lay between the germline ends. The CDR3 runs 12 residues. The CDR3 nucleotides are TGTGCCAGCAGTTTATCGCCGGGGGTGGCTTTCTTT. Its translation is CASSLSPGVAFF.

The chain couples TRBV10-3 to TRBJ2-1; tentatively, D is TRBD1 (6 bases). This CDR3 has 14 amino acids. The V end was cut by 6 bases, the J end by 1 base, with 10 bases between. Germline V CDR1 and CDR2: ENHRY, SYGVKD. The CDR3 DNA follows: TGTGCCATCAGAATCACAGGGTCCTACAATGAGCAGTTCTTC. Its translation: CAIRITGSYNEQFF.

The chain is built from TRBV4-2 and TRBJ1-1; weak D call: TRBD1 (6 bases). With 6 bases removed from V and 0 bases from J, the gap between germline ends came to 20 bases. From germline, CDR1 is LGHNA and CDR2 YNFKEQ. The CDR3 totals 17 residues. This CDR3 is CASRRGGGRGLNTEAFF. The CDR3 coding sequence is TGTGCCAGCAGACGGGGCGGAGGCAGGGGCCTGAACACTGAAGCTTTCTTT.

The CDR3: CASSLSIAGGPGNEQFF. CDR3 coding DNA: TGTGCCAGCAGCCTTTCGATAGCGGGGGGGCCGGGCAATGAGCAGTTCTTC. The rearrangement joins TRBV4-2 to TRBJ2-1; the match to TRBD2 covers 11 bases. This CDR3 spans 17 amino acids. V trimming: 4 bases; J trimming: 6 bases; junction bases outside the gene matches: 11. Germline V gene data show CDR1 as LGHNA and CDR2 as YNFKEQ.

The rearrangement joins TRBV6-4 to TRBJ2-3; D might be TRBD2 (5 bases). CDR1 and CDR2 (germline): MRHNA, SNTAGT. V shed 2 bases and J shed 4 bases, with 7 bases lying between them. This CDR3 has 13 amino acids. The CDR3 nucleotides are TGTGCCAGCAGTGACCCCGGGGCAGATACGCAGTATTTT. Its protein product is CASSDPGADTQYF.

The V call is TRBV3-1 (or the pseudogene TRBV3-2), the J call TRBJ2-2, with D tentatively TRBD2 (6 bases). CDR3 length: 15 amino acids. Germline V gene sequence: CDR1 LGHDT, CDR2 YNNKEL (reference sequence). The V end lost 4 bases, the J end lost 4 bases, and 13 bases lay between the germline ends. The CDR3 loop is CASSPPGSTTGELFF. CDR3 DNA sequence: TGTGCCAGCAGCCCTCCCGGGAGCACCACCGGGGAGCTGTTTTTT.

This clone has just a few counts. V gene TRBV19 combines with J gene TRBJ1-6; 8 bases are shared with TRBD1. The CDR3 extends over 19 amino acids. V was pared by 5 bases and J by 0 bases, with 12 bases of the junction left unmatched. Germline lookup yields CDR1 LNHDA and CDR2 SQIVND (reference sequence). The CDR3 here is CASSPWRDRTSSYNSPLHF. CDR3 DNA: TGTGCCAGTAGTCCCTGGCGGGACAGGACGAGCTCCTATAATTCACCCCTCCACTTT.